The 6 T cell receptor beta chains listed next were all sequenced from one sample in a study of T cells in Graves' hyperthyroidism and ophthalmopathy. It was RNA transcripts that yielded the amplified TCR beta CDR3 regions. When the TCR CDR3 underwent first-round RT-PCR, the HTBI primer set was used. A single record per CDR3 protein comes from TCRdb applying MiXCR to the multiplex PCR reads. Of roughly 550,000 distinct CDR3 sequences listed, about 16% are singletons. Specimen: blood. The receptors derive from a woman under 40 with Graves' ophthalmopathy.

This chain joins TRBV28 and TRBJ1-3; D is perhaps TRBD1 (5 bases). This CDR3 comprises 14 residues. Trimming cost V 6 bases and J 0 bases, with 9 bases left between them. Germline V gene data show CDR1 as MDHEN and CDR2 as SYDVKM. CDR3 sequence (DNA): TGTGCCAGCAGGGGACTCCTCTCTGGAAACACCATATATTTT. This encodes CASRGLLSGNTIYF. Based on the CDR3 plus reference TRBV28 and TRBJ1-3, the full variable domain is DVKVTQSSRYLVKRTGEKVFLECVQDMDHENMFWYRQDPGLGLRLIYFSYDVKMKEKGDIPEGYSVSREKKERFSLILESASTNQTSMYLCASRGLLSGNTIYFGEGSWLTVV.

This clonotype was counted many times. This sequence joins TRBV11-2 and TRBJ2-1; 9 positions agree with TRBD1. The junction had 3 bases not matched to a gene; V was cut back by 4 bases and J by 8 bases. The V gene's germline CDR1 is SGHAT and CDR2 FQNNGV. CDR3 length equals 13 residues. The CDR3 loop is CASSWDRAYEQFF. CDR3 nucleotide sequence: TGTGCCAGCAGCTGGGACAGGGCGTATGAGCAGTTCTTC.

This clonotype was recorded at least ten times. The V call is TRBV20-1, the J call TRBJ2-7; D call uncertain. The germline V gene has CDR1 DFQATT and CDR2 SNEGSKA (reference sequence). Trimming took off 5 bases at V and 6 bases at J, with 11 bases between the two ends. This CDR3 contains 11 residues. The CDR3 region is CSAQVPTEQYF. The DNA for the CDR3 is TGCAGTGCTCAAGTCCCCACCGAGCAGTACTTC.

This clonotype was observed at least ten times. This sequence joins TRBV7-2 and TRBJ1-1; no reliable D call. The CDR3 runs to 14 residues. CDR1 SGHTA and CDR2 FQGNSA come from the germline V gene. V lost 2 bases and J lost 3, with 10 bases in between. In DNA form, the CDR3 reads TGTGCCAGCAGCTTATCTCCGGGAGACACTGAAGCTTTCTTT. Translating gives CASSLSPGDTEAFF.

The rearrangement links TRBV6-2 or TRBV6-3 to TRBJ2-3; 7 nucleotides align to TRBD2. This CDR3 region has 18 residues. Germline V gene sequence: CDR1 MNHEY, CDR2 SVGEGT. Trimming at V came to 5 bases and at J to 0 bases, leaving 14 bases not matched to a gene. CDR3 region: CASSGWSSGVTSTDTQYF. The CDR3 DNA is TGTGCCAGCAGTGGGTGGTCTAGCGGAGTGACCAGCACAGATACGCAGTATTTT.

This clonotype was recorded a few times. This sequence joins TRBV20-1 and TRBJ1-3, with no clear D. The length of the CDR3 is 14 residues. Per the germline V gene, CDR1 is DFQATT and CDR2 is SNEGSKA (reference sequence). The V and J ends lost 6 bases and 0 bases respectively, with 12 bases between them. The CDR3 here is CSASGRTSGNTIYF. CDR3 DNA: TGCAGTGCATCCGGTCGGACCTCTGGAAACACCATATATTTT.